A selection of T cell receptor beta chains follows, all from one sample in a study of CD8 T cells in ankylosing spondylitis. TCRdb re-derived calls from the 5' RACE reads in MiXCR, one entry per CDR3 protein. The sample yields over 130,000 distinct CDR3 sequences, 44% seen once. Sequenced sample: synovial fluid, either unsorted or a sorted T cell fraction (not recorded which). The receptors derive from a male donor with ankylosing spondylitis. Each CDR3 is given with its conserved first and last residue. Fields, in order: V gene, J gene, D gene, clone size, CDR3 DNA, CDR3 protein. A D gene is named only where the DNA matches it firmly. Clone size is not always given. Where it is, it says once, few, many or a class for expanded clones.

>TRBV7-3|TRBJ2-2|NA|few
TGTGCCAGCAGCTTAGGCGTGATTAACACCGGGGAGCTGTTTTTT
CASSLGVINTGELFF
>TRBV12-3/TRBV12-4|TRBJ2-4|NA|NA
TGTGCCAGCAGTTTGGGAACACATCTAGCCAAAAACATTCAGTACTTC
CASSLGTHLAKNIQYF
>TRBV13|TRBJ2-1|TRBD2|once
TGTGCCAGCAGCTATAGGACTAGCGGGAGGATCGGTAGGTTCAATGAGCAGTTCTTC
CASSYRTSGRIGRFNEQFF
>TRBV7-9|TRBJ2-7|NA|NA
TGTGCCAGCAGCTTATGGCGGAACAACGAGCAGTACTTC
CASSLWRNNEQYF
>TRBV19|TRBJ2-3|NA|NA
TGTGCCAGTAGTTGGGCCGGGCATGGACCCACAGATACGCAGTATTTT
CASSWAGHGPTDTQYF
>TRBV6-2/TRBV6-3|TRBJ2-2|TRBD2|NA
TGTGCCAGCACCAACGGGGGGATAGTTACCGGGGAGCTGTTTTTT
CASTNGGIVTGELFF
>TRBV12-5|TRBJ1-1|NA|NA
TGTGCTAGTGGCCGTAGGGGCACTGAAGCTTTCTTT
CASGRRGTEAFF
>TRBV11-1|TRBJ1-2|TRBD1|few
TGTGCCAGCAGCTCAGCGTCCCGGGACAGGGGAGGAGACTATGGCTACACCTTC
CASSSASRDRGGDYGYTF
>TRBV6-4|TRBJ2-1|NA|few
TGTGCCAGCAGTGACAGGGTTGAGGATGAGCAGTTCTTC
CASSDRVEDEQFF
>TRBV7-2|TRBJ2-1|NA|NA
TGTGCCAGCAGCTTAGGGGTAGCAGCATACAATGAGCAGTTCTTC
CASSLGVAAYNEQFF
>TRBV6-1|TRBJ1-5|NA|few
TGTGCCAGCAGCCTGACAGGAGCCAATCAGCCCCAGCATTTT
CASSLTGANQPQHF
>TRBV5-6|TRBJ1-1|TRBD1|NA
TGTGCCAGCAGCGGGGGACAGGGGAATATGGACACTGAAGCTTTCTTT
CASSGGQGNMDTEAFF
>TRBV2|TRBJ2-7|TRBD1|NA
TGTGCCAGCCTCAGAACCCAAGGACAGGTGGACTACGAGCAGTACTTC
CASLRTQGQVDYEQYF
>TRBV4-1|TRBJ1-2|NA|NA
TGCGCCAGCAGCCAAGAGATGGCCGGGAACTATGGCTACACCTTC
CASSQEMAGNYGYTF
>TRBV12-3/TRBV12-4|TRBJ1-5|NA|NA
TGTGCCAGCAGTCTTCCTAATCAGCCCCAGCATTTT
CASSLPNQPQHF
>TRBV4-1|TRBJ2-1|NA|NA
TGCGCCAGCAGCCAAAACTGGAACAATGAGCAGTTCTTC
CASSQNWNNEQFF
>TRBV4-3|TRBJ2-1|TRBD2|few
TGCGCCAGCAGCCAAGCCCCGTGGATCGGGGGGGACAATGAGCAGTTCTTC
CASSQAPWIGGDNEQFF
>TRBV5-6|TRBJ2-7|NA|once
TGTGCCAGCAACTCCGAGTTTTGGTTTTACGAGCAGTACTTC
CASNSEFWFYEQYF
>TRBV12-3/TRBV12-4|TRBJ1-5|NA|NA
TGTGCCAGCAGTTTCTCCAAGGGTCAGCCCCAGCATTTT
CASSFSKGQPQHF
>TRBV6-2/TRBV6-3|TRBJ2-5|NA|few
TGTGCCAGCAGTTTCCTAAAGACACCTCCGTATGGGACCCAGTACTTC
CASSFLKTPPYGTQYF
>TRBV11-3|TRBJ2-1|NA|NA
TGTGCCAGCAGCTACGAACATGGGGGGGGCTATTACAATGAGCAGTTCTTC
CASSYEHGGGYYNEQFF
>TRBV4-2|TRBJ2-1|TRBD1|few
TGTGCCAGCAGCCATCGGACAGGGGATTACAATGAGCAGTTCTTC
CASSHRTGDYNEQFF
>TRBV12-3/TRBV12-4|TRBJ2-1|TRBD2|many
TGTGCCAGCAGTCCTAGCGGTGAGGAGGGAGATTGGAATGAGCAGTTCTTC
CASSPSGEEGDWNEQFF
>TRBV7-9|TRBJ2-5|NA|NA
TGTGCCAGCAGCTGCCCCCCGACTGGGGAGACCCAGTACTTC
CASSCPPTGETQYF
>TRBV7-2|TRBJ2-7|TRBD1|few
TGTGCCAGCAGCCCCACCGGGACAGGGGGGAGAGAGCAGTACTTC
CASSPTGTGGREQYF
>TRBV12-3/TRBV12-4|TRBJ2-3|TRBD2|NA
TGTGCCAGCACCCCGGTTCCGTGGTGGGTAGCGGGGGATACGCAGTATTTT
CASTPVPWWVAGDTQYF
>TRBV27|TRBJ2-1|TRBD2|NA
TGTGCCAGCAGGCTAGCGGGAGTCATCAATGAGCAGTTCTTC
CASRLAGVINEQFF
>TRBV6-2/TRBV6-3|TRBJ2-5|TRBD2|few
TGTGCCAGCAGTTACGGACTAGCGGAGTACTTC
CASSYGLAEYF
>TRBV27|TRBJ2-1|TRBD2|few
TGTGCCAGCAGTCTTAGGCGGGAGGGCCATTACAATGAGCAGTTCTTC
CASSLRREGHYNEQFF
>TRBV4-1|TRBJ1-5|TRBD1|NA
TGCGCCAGCAGCCAAGTGCAGGGGGGCAATCAGCCCCAGCATTTT
CASSQVQGGNQPQHF
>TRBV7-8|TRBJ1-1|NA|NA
TGTGCCAGCAGCTTTGGGCCAGGGAACACTGAAGCTTTCTTT
CASSFGPGNTEAFF
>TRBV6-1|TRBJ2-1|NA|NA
TGTGCCAGCAGTGAACGGGGTCACCGGCCGAATGAGCAGTTCTTC
CASSERGHRPNEQFF
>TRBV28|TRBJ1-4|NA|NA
TGTGCCAGCAGTCCTCTCCTGACAGGTCCTAATGAAAAACTGTTTTTT
CASSPLLTGPNEKLFF
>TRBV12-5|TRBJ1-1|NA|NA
TGTGCTAGTGGTTTGTGGGGACTGAACACTGAAGCTTTCTTT
CASGLWGLNTEAFF
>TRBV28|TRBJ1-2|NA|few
TGTGCCAGCAGCCTGGACGAGAGATGGTATACGGGCTACACCTTC
CASSLDERWYTGYTF
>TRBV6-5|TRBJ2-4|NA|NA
TGTGCCAGCAGTTATGGGTCAGGACAAAACATTCAGTACTTC
CASSYGSGQNIQYF
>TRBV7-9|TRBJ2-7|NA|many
TGTGCCAGCAGCCTACAGGGTGACCACGAGCAGTACTTC
CASSLQGDHEQYF
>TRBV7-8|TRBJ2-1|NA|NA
TGTGCCAGCAGCTTAATGAAAGGGCGGGCTCACTACAATGAGCAGTTCTTC
CASSLMKGRAHYNEQFF
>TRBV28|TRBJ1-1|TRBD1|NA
TGTGCCAGTTCAGGGGGCCTTTGGAACACTGAAGCTTTCTTT
CASSGGLWNTEAFF
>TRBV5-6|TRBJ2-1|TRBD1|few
TGTGCCAGCAGCTTGAACAGGGGTGTGATTTTATGGCAGTTCTTC
CASSLNRGVILWQFF
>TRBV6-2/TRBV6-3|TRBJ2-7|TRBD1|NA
TGTGCCAGCAGTCCCCCAGGGGGCGAGAATTACGAGCAGTACTTC
CASSPPGGENYEQYF
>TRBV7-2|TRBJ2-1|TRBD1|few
TGTGCCAGCAGCCATGACAGGGGGCGGGACAATGAGCAGTTCTTC
CASSHDRGRDNEQFF
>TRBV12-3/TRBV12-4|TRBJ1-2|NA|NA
TGTGCCAGCAGTCCCATCGAAGGGTACTATGGCTACACCTTC
CASSPIEGYYGYTF
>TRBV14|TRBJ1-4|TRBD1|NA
TGTGCCAGCAGCCAAGTCGGGACAGAGAATGAAAAACTGTTTTTT
CASSQVGTENEKLFF
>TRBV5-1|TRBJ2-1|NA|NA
TGCGCCAGCAGCTTGGTTCCCAGGGACATCTACAATGAGCAGTTCTTC
CASSLVPRDIYNEQFF
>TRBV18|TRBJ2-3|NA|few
TGTGCCAGCTCACCAGAATCGGCACACCCTCATACGCAGTATTTT
CASSPESAHPHTQYF
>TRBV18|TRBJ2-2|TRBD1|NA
TGTGCCAGCTCAGGACAGGTGTCCGACACCGGGGAGCTGTTTTTT
CASSGQVSDTGELFF
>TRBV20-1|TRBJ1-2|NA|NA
TGCAGTGCTAGAGACCTCCGGGTCGTGGGCTATGGCTACACCTTC
CSARDLRVVGYGYTF
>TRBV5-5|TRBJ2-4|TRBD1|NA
TGTGCCAGCAGCTTCCGTCTTTGGGACAGAAGGACGAACATTCAGTACTTC
CASSFRLWDRRTNIQYF
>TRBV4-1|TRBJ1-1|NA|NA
TGCGCCAGCAGCCATATGAAGGGAGGCACTGAAGCTTTCTTT
CASSHMKGGTEAFF
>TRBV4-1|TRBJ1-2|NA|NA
TGCGCCAGCAGCCAAGCAGGGCAGTCCTATGGCTACACCTTC
CASSQAGQSYGYTF
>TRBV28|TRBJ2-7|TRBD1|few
TGTGCCAGCAGTCCCAGGACAGGGCCAAATCCCTACGAGCAGTACTTC
CASSPRTGPNPYEQYF
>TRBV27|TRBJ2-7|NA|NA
TGTGCCAGCAGTCCAGGGGATCAATGGAACCACGAGCAGTACTTC
CASSPGDQWNHEQYF
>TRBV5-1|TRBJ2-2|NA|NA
TGCGCCAGCAGCCCGGTGGAAAGGCCCGGGGAGCTGTTTTTT
CASSPVERPGELFF
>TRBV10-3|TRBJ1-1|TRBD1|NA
TGTGCCATCAGGGACAGGCGAAACACTGAAGCTTTCTTT
CAIRDRRNTEAFF
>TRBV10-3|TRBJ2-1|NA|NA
TGTGCCATCAGGAAGGGTCCCCCCAATGAGCAGTTCTTC
CAIRKGPPNEQFF
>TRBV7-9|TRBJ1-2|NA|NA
TGTGCCAGCAGCTTCCCCCGGACAGATTTTAACTATGGCTACACCTTC
CASSFPRTDFNYGYTF
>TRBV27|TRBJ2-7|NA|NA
TGTGCCAGCAGTACGAGGACTGCAGCGTACGAGCAGTACTTC
CASSTRTAAYEQYF
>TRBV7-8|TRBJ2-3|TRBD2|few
TGTGCCAGCAGCGTTATCGTGGGGAGGGGCACAGATACGCAGTATTTT
CASSVIVGRGTDTQYF
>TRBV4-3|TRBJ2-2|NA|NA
TGCGCCAGCAGCCCCACCTGGTCATGGGTCCGGGGGCCCACCGGGGAGCTGTTTTTT
CASSPTWSWVRGPTGELFF